One sample yielded the 23 T cell receptor beta chains listed below, sequenced in a study of tumor-infiltrating lymphocytes in primary liver carcinoma. With a constant-region primer, TCR beta cDNA was made from approximately 510 ng of total RNA. Three rounds of nested multiplex PCR with slightly modified ARM-PCR produced TCR beta libraries. Two initial PCR rounds of around 10 cycles each paired TRBV1-TRBV30 forward primers with a C-beta reverse primer. TCRdb called the multiplex PCR reads again in MiXCR, with one record for every CDR3 protein. The profile shows approximately 330,000 distinct CDR3 sequences, approximately 65% of them singletons. The source of the blood RNA was unsorted whole blood, and germline DNA was extracted as well. Sequences were obtained from peripheral blood. These receptors were obtained from a middle-aged man with primary liver carcinoma and hepatitis B virus infection.

Many counts were recorded for this clonotype. V and J are TRBV6-2 or TRBV6-3 and TRBJ2-7; 13 bases align to TRBD2. This CDR3 has 15 residues. The trim removed 6 bases at V and 1 base at J, leaving 3 bases unmatched. Germline V CDR1 and CDR2: MNHEY, SVGEGT. CDR3 sequence (DNA): TGTGCCAGCAGAAAGGGACTAGCGGGGTCCTACGAGCAGTACTTC. Amino acid sequence: CASRKGLAGSYEQYF.

The chain has TRBV11-2 and TRBJ2-1; D might be TRBD1 or TRBD2, each matching 7 bases. This CDR3 comprises 14 residues. V gave up 7 bases and J gave up 10 bases, with 20 bases separating them. Germline-derived CDR1 and CDR2 are SGHAT and FQNNGV. The chain's CDR3 is CASNLGSGTEEQFF. CDR3 nucleotides: TGTGCCAGCAACTTGGGGAGCGGGACAGAAGAGCAGTTCTTC.

This chain joins TRBV6-5 and TRBJ1-2; D not resolved. This CDR3 contains 13 residues. The germline CDR1 and CDR2 sequences are MNHEY and SVGAGI. V was cut by 11 bases and J by 2 bases, with 15 bases left in between. CDR3 sequence: CACKKLANYGYTF. The CDR3 DNA reads TGTGCCTGCAAGAAGTTGGCCAACTATGGCTACACCTTC.

The V and J genes are TRBV24-1 and TRBJ2-2, with 9 positions matching TRBD1. V lost 3 bases, J lost 2 bases, and 18 bases stayed unmatched. The CDR3 length is 21 residues. Germline CDR1 KGHDR, CDR2 SFDVKD. This chain's CDR3 is CATSDHSGQGSAKSNTGELFF. In DNA, the CDR3 is TGTGCCACCAGTGATCACTCCGGACAGGGGTCCGCCAAAAGTAACACCGGGGAGCTGTTTTTT.

Turning to this clonotype: At one of its ends the junction is not consistent with the germline gene, which may arise from a read error. This rearrangement joins TRBV11-3 to TRBJ2-2, with 10 bases identical to TRBD2. In germline, CDR1 is SGHNT, CDR2 YENEEA. The CDR3 is made up of 16 amino acids. The CDR3 DNA is TGTACCAGCAGCCCTCGGACTAGCGGACTCACCGGGGAGCTATTTTTT. It yields the protein CTSSPRTSGLTGELFF.

Note on this clonotype: A much more abundant neighbour one base away suggests this may be a read error. The chain carries TRBV6-5 and TRBJ2-2; D is possibly TRBD1 or TRBD2 (5 bases each). CDR3 length equals 14 residues. Germline CDR1 and CDR2: MNHEY and SVGAGI. CDR3 in DNA: TGTGCCAGCAGCCCCCTCCCGGGGACCGGGGTGCTGTTTTTT. It encodes CASSPLPGTGVLFF.

This clonotype was recorded only once. The junction departs from the called germline gene at one end, perhaps through a read error. The J gene is TRBJ2-1, the V gene TRBV6-1; possible D gene TRBD2, 5 bases. Per the germline V gene, CDR1 is MNHNS and CDR2 is SASEGT. This CDR3 has 15 residues. This CDR3 is CASSQEAPTYSEQFF. The CDR3 nucleotides are TGTGCCAGCAGCCAGGAGGCGCCCACCTACAGTGAGCAGTTCTTC.

As regards this clonotype: The CDR3 carries no conserved terminal phenylalanine or tryptophan, so it likely arises from a read error. V is TRBV4-3 and J is TRBJ2-2, with D maybe TRBD1 (6 bases). The CDR3 contains 14 residues. Germline V gene sequence: CDR1 LGHNA, CDR2 YSLEER. V was clipped by 4 bases and J by 7 bases, with 13 bases between them. CDR3 sequence reads: CASSLKLGGGELFY. Written as DNA, the CDR3 is TGCGCCAGCAGCCTTAAACTAGGGGGCGGGGAGCTGTTTTAT.

With respect to this clonotype: At one boundary the junction diverges from the germline segment, which might be a read error. The chain has TRBV11-2 and TRBJ1-1, with D tentatively TRBD1 (6 bases). The CDR3 has 14 amino acids. Germline V gene lookup returns CDR1 SGHAT and CDR2 FQNNGV. The chain's CDR3 is CGSSLRGVNTEAFF. The CDR3 DNA follows: TGTGGCAGCAGCTTAAGGGGGGTGAACACTGAAGCTTTCTTT.

This clonotype was observed a few times. The genes are TRBV4-1 and TRBJ2-2; D perhaps matches TRBD1 (5 bases). V gave up 1 base and J gave up 6 bases, with 18 bases separating them. The germline V gene encodes CDR1 MGHRA and CDR2 YSYEKL. This CDR3 has 17 amino acids. The CDR3 spells CASSQGVYRIFPGELFF. The CDR3 nucleotides read TGCGCCAGCAGCCAAGGCGTTTACAGGATTTTCCCCGGGGAGCTGTTTTTT.

The rearrangement links TRBV11-2 to TRBJ2-3; D is uncertain. Between the trimmed V and J ends, which lost 5 bases and 0 bases, there was a span of 18 bases. This CDR3 has 17 amino acids. The V gene's germline CDR1 is SGHAT and CDR2 FQNNGV. This CDR3 reads CASSRPIVYLSTDTQYF. CDR3 DNA sequence: TGTGCCAGCAGCCGACCGATAGTTTACCTTAGCACAGATACGCAGTATTTT.

As regards this clonotype: A much larger clone lies a single base off, so this may be a read error. The J gene is TRBJ2-7, the V gene TRBV6-1; 7 bases agree with TRBD1. Germline V gene data show CDR1 as MNHNS and CDR2 as SASEGT. This CDR3 spans 14 amino acids. The J segment lost 6 bases and the V segment lost 7 bases, leaving 12 bases of the junction unmatched. Here the CDR3 reads CASNDRTGMREQYF. The CDR3 region has the DNA TGTGCCAGCAATGACCGGACAGGTATGCGCGAGCAGTACTTC.

Judged by abundance, this clonotype is medium-sized. The chain combines TRBV11-2 with TRBJ2-1, with 8 bases that match TRBD2. The germline CDR1 and CDR2 sequences are SGHAT and FQNNGV. This CDR3 region has 15 residues. J lost 0 bases, V lost 2 bases, and 0 bases had no gene match. This CDR3 reads CASSLSGSSYNEQFF. In DNA, the CDR3 is TGTGCCAGCAGCTTAAGCGGGAGCTCCTACAATGAGCAGTTCTTC. Based on the CDR3 plus reference TRBV11-2 and TRBJ2-1, the full variable domain is EAGVAQSPRYKIIEKRQSVAFWCNPISGHATLYWYQQILGQGPKLLIQFQNNGVVDDSQLPKDRFSAERLKGVDSTLKIQPAKLEDSAVYLCASSLSGSSYNEQFFGPGTRLTVL.

This clonotype was detected only once. A read error is possible here, since a much larger clone lies one base away. This chain uses TRBV5-5 with TRBJ2-1; D may be TRBD1 (6 bases). Germline V gene data show CDR1 as SGHKS and CDR2 as YYEKEE (reference sequence). The V gene lost 7 bases and the J gene lost 5 bases, with 13 bases spanning the gap. The CDR3 runs to 13 residues. CDR3: CASGRGPDNEQFF. The CDR3 nucleotides are TGTGCCAGCGGCAGGGGACCCGACAATGAGCAGTTCTTC.

The chain recombines TRBV29-1 with TRBJ2-1; D remains unclear. V was pared by 7 bases and J by 10 bases, with 20 bases between. The CDR3 runs to 13 residues. Germline-derived CDR1 and CDR2 are SQVTM and ANQGSEA. CDR3 amino acids: CSACFDPSYEQFF. The CDR3 DNA is TGCAGCGCATGTTTCGACCCATCCTACGAGCAGTTCTTC.

In the case of this clonotype: At one end, the junction sequence differs from germline, possibly due to a read error. This chain joins TRBV11-2 and TRBJ2-1, with 8 bases fitting TRBD2. From germline, CDR1 is SGHAT and CDR2 FQNNGV. The CDR3 covers 19 residues. The CDR3 loop is CDSNYQGRVAGKFYNEPFF. CDR3 nucleotides: TGTGACAGCAACTACCAAGGTAGGGTAGCGGGAAAGTTCTACAATGAGCCGTTCTTC.

Remarks on this clonotype: At one of its ends the junction is not consistent with the germline gene, which may arise from a read error. The chain carries TRBV6-6 and TRBJ1-6; D possibly corresponds to TRBD1 (6 bases). This CDR3 comprises 15 residues. Germline CDR1 MNHNY, CDR2 SVGAGI (reference sequence). CDR3 coding DNA: TGTGCCAGCAGGCGAATCGGGGGCGCTGGGTCACCCCCCCACTTT. As protein: CASRRIGGAGSPPHF.

About this clonotype: At one of its ends the junction is not consistent with the germline gene, which may arise from a read error. This chain links TRBV10-2 with TRBJ2-2; D is unresolved. This CDR3 is 13 amino acids long. Germline V CDR1 and CDR2: WSHSY, SAAADI. The chain's CDR3 is CASSETDTRELFF. The CDR3 region has the DNA TGCGCCAGCAGTGAGACAGACACCCGGGAGCTGTTTTTT.

A note on this clonotype: A much larger clone sits a single nucleotide away, making a read error possible. No conserved phenylalanine or tryptophan is present at the end of the CDR3, so a read error is the likely explanation. The genes are TRBV29-1 and TRBJ1-3; 7 positions agree with TRBD1. V dropped 4 bases and J dropped 1; count of bases not matched to a gene: 4. CDR3 size: 14 residues. Germline lookup yields CDR1 SQVTM and CDR2 ANQGSEA. The CDR3 region is CSVAPGGSGNTIYS. CDR3 nucleotides: TGCAGCGTTGCCCCAGGGGGGTCTGGAAACACCATATATTCT.

Many counts were recorded for this clonotype. V is TRBV12-3 or TRBV12-4 and J is TRBJ2-4; 8 bases are a match to TRBD1. Trimming at V came to 6 bases and at J to 3 bases, leaving 7 bases not matched to a gene. This CDR3 region has 15 residues. This CDR3 is CASRLGQGGKNIQYF. The CDR3 DNA follows: TGTGCCAGCAGGCTCGGACAGGGAGGCAAAAACATTCAGTACTTC.

This chain connects TRBV21-1 to TRBJ2-6; no DNA check was done on the table's D call, TRBD1. TRBV21-1 is assigned pseudogene status. The CDR3 totals 15 residues. Written as DNA, the CDR3 is TGTGCCCGCATGGACACGAGCTCTGGGGCCAACGTCCTGACTTTC. Protein sequence: CARMDTSSGANVLTF.

The chain joins TRBV11-2 to TRBJ2-1; D perhaps matches TRBD1 (6 bases). CDR3 length: 14 amino acids. Germline V gives CDR1 SGHAT, CDR2 FQNNGV. V dropped 8 bases and J dropped 5 bases, with 16 bases sitting between them. CDR3 amino acids: CASGLPGHNNEQFF. Written as DNA, the CDR3 is TGTGCCAGCGGTTTACCGGGACACAACAATGAGCAGTTCTTC.

A remark on this clonotype: At one end the junction does not follow the germline gene, possibly because of a read error. V usage is TRBV4-1 and J usage is TRBJ2-1; tentative D call: TRBD2 (6 bases). CDR1 is MGHRA and CDR2 is YSYEKL in the germline V gene. The CDR3 totals 14 residues. The CDR3 DNA reads as TGCGCCGGCAGCAGACTAGAGAACTACAATGAGCAGTTCTTC. This gives the protein CAGSRLENYNEQFF.